This T cell receptor (beta chain) emerged from a study of blood T cells in healthy people across ages. PBMCs were isolated at a quantity of at least 6 million per sample. With a J-beta primer mix and a sample-barcoded 5' primer, a second PCR ran roughly 6 to 12 cycles. A template-switch adaptor that had 12 random nucleotides put a tag on each cDNA molecule. One entry per CDR3 protein, called by TCRdb with MiXCR from the 5' RACE reads. The table has 850,000 to 1,300,000 distinct CDR3 sequences, 40% to 45% seen once. Trimming cost V 4 bases and J 5 bases; bases outside gene matches: 7. Germline V gene sequence: CDR1 SNHLY, CDR2 FYNNEI. The CDR3 length is 14 residues.

The chain links TRBV2 to TRBJ2-5, with 7 bases that match TRBD1. Sequencing used blood. This TCR derives from a woman aged 55 to 70 in good health. CDR3 amino acids: CASSGQGQQETQYF. DNA for the CDR3: TGTGCCAGCAGTGGCCAGGGACAGCAGGAGACCCAGTACTTC.